This TCR beta chain is from a study of blood T cell repertoires in COVID-19. Overall study: Samples taken during acute and convalescent COVID-19 were collected in the United States, Italy and Spain.

Per the germline V gene, CDR1 is SEHNR and CDR2 is FQNEAQ (reference sequence). The germline V and J ends were trimmed by 6 bases and 4 bases, with 17 bases remaining between them. There are 15 residues in the CDR3. Only in-frame clones appear in the TCRdb table, and some are missing; sequencing was by immunoSEQ multiplex PCR. The sample yields 75,000 to 80,000 clones, approximately 85% seen once. The chain employs TRBV7-9 and TRBJ2-3; TRBD1 might be the D (8 bases). The sequence was collected from a man between 60 and 75 years old with COVID-19, enrolled during active disease. The specimen sequenced was peripheral blood. The CDR3 coding sequence is TGTGCCAGCAGTCCACAGGGGGAGGGCGCAGATACGCAGTATTTT. This encodes CASSPQGEGADTQYF.